Detailed here is one T cell receptor (beta chain). These data come from a study of T cell changes during pregnancy in multiple sclerosis. The method was immunoSEQ multiplex PCR; TCRdb's version includes in-frame clones alone and lacks a portion of them. In the table there are some 120,000 clones, about 96% of which are singletons. Germline V gene data show CDR1 as MNHEY and CDR2 as SMNVEV (reference sequence). Trimming pared 2 bases from V and 4 bases from J, leaving 11 bases between. The CDR3 extends over 15 amino acids. The source of this sequence is a female donor with multiple sclerosis, enrolled in a pregnancy study. The rearrangement links TRBV27 to TRBJ2-2, with TRBD2 as a possible D gene (7 bases). This specimen was peripheral blood, taken after pregnancy. CDR3 amino acids: CASSLLGGGTGELFF. CDR3 bases: TGTGCCAGCAGTTTACTGGGAGGGGGCACCGGGGAGCTGTTTTTT.